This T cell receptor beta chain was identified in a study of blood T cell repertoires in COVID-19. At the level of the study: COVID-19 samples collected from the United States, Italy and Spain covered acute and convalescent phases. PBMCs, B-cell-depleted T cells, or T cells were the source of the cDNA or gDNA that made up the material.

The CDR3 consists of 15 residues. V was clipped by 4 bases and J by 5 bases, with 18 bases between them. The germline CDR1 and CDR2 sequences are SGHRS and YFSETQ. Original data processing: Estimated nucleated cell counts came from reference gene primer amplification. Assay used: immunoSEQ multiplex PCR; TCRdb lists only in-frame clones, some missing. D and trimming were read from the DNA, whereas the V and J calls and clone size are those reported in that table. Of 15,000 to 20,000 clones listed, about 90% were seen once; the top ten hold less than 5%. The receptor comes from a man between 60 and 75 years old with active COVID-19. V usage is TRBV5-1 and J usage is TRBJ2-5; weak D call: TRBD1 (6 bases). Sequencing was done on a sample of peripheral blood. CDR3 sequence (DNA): TGCGCCAGCAGCGCCCTCAGCACAGGGTTGGAGACCCAGTACTTC. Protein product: CASSALSTGLETQYF.